A single sample gave rise to the 26 T cell receptor beta chains below, sequenced in a study of blood T cell repertoires in COVID-19. The assay was immunoSEQ multiplex PCR, and TCRdb's table has in-frame clones only and misses some. The data hold about 190,000 clones, with nearly 90% observed a single time. Input material: peripheral blood. The receptors originated from a woman in her thirties or forties who had recovered from COVID-19.

There are a few counts of this clone. The chain couples TRBV6-4 to TRBJ2-3, with TRBD1 identical over 9 bases. Unmatched junction bases numbered 9, after V lost 0 bases and J lost 5 bases. Per germline, CDR1 MRHNA and CDR2 SNTAGT. The CDR3 has 17 residues. The DNA for the CDR3 is TGTGCCAGCAGTGACTCGAGCTCGGGACAGGGATTAGATACGCAGTATTTT. This gives the protein CASSDSSSGQGLDTQYF.

The gene calls are TRBV28 and TRBJ2-2; 10 positions agree with TRBD1. This CDR3 comprises 17 residues. The germline V gene has CDR1 MDHEN and CDR2 SYDVKM. Trimming took 4 bases from V and 6 from J; bases not matched to a gene: 11. The CDR3 DNA reads as TGTGCCAGCAGTTCCCCCCCCGGGACAGGGGTTCCCGGGGAGCTGTTTTTT. It encodes CASSSPPGTGVPGELFF.

The chain couples TRBV19 to TRBJ2-4; TRBD1 matches at 7 bases. Trimming cost V 5 bases and J 1 base; bases outside gene matches: 11. Germline V lookup: CDR1 LNHDA, CDR2 SQIVND (reference sequence). CDR3 length: 17 amino acids. The chain's CDR3 is CASSPRTGRLAKNIQYF. In DNA form, the CDR3 reads TGTGCCAGTAGTCCCCGGACAGGACGGCTCGCCAAAAACATTCAGTACTTC.

The chain carries TRBV3-1 (or the pseudogene TRBV3-2) and TRBJ2-7, with D possibly matching TRBD1 (5 bases). Looked up from germline, CDR1 is LGHDT and CDR2 is YNNKEL (reference sequence). This CDR3 contains 13 residues. Trimming cost V 4 bases and J 5 bases, with 12 bases left between them. CDR3 region: CASSLQGAHEQYF. The DNA of the CDR3 is TGTGCCAGCAGCCTCCAGGGCGCACACGAGCAGTACTTC.

The gene calls are TRBV5-1 and TRBJ2-7; tentatively, D is TRBD2 (6 bases). The CDR3 has 16 residues. Per germline, CDR1 SGHRS and CDR2 YFSETQ. Trimming took 0 bases from V and 2 from J, leaving 15 bases between them. This chain's CDR3 is CASSLVSRPSAYEQYF. CDR3 DNA: TGCGCCAGCAGCTTGGTGTCTAGGCCTAGCGCCTACGAGCAGTACTTC. Filled out from reference TRBV5-1 and TRBJ2-7, the complete variable domain reads KAGVTQTPRYLIKTRGQQVTLSCSPISGHRSVSWYQQTPGQGLQFLFEYFSETQRNKGNFPGRFSGRQFSNSRSEMNVSTLELGDSALYLCASSLVSRPSAYEQYFGPGTRLTVT.

The sample holds one count of this clone. The chain links TRBV5-1 to TRBJ2-7; TRBD1 is a possible D gene (6 bases). Germline CDR1 reads SGHRS; CDR2 reads YFSETQ. The CDR3 is 15 residues long. V shed 4 bases and J shed 2 bases, with 16 bases lying between them. The CDR3 coding sequence is TGCGCCAGCAGCGCAGAACCGGGACAAGCCTACGAGCAGTACTTC. It codes for CASSAEPGQAYEQYF.

The chain couples TRBV27 to TRBJ2-1, with a tentative D call TRBD2 (6 bases). Per the germline V gene, CDR1 is MNHEY and CDR2 is SMNVEV (reference sequence). The CDR3 is made up of 14 amino acids. The V gene lost 4 bases and the J gene lost 4 bases, with 11 bases spanning the gap. CDR3 DNA: TGTGCCAGCAGTTATGACGGGGGTTACAATGAGCAGTTCTTC. Residues: CASSYDGGYNEQFF.

The chain is built from TRBV18 and TRBJ2-7, with D unclear. Trimming took 3 bases from V and 4 from J, leaving 7 bases between them. Germline V gene sequence: CDR1 KGHSH, CDR2 LQKENI. The CDR3 is 12 residues long. CDR3 protein: CASSPQNYEQYF. The CDR3 DNA is TGTGCCAGCTCACCCCAGAATTACGAGCAGTACTTC.

J is TRBJ1-1 and V is TRBV14; D is ambiguous. The V and J ends lost 1 base and 4 bases respectively, with 7 bases between them. This CDR3 region has 13 residues. Germline V gene sequence: CDR1 SGHDN, CDR2 FVKESK. In nucleotides, the CDR3 is TGTGCCAGCAGCCAAGTTAGGAGCACTGAAGCTTTCTTT. Translated: CASSQVRSTEAFF.

This chain links TRBV7-8 with TRBJ2-1; 12 bases match TRBD2. V lost 5 bases and J lost 7; bases outside the gene matches: 6. The germline gives CDR1 SGHVS, CDR2 FQNEAQ. The CDR3 covers 15 residues. In DNA form, the CDR3 reads TGTGCCAGCAGCCCCGGGACTAGCGGGCTGAATGAGCAGTTCTTC. Its translation is CASSPGTSGLNEQFF.

V gene TRBV27 combines with J gene TRBJ2-1, with TRBD1 as a possible D gene (5 bases). The V and J ends lost 6 bases and 15 bases respectively, with 21 bases between them. The CDR3 has 13 amino acids. Germline V CDR1 and CDR2: MNHEY, SMNVEV (reference sequence). The CDR3 coding sequence is TGTGCCAGCAGCCCCCGCGTTGGACATGCTCGGTTCTTC. It yields the protein CASSPRVGHARFF.

CDR3 nucleotides: TGTGCCAGTAGGAGAAGCACGGACTTAAATGAGCAGTTCTTC. Its protein is CASRRSTDLNEQFF. The chain has TRBV19 and TRBJ2-1, with a tentative D call TRBD2 (5 bases). Germline CDR1 is LNHDA and CDR2 is SQIVND (reference sequence). Trimming shortened V by 6 bases and J by 7 bases, and 16 bases separated the two germline ends. This CDR3 contains 14 residues.

The chain uses TRBV25-1 and TRBJ1-4; the D gene is possibly TRBD1 (6 bases). CDR3 length equals 16 residues. Trimming cost V 1 base and J 6 bases, with 15 bases left between them. In germline, CDR1 is MGHDK, CDR2 SYGVNS. CDR3 bases: TGTGCCAGCAGTGAATTCCGGGGGGGGACACATGAAAAACTGTTTTTT. It codes for CASSEFRGGTHEKLFF.

The chain couples TRBV9 to TRBJ2-7; 8 nucleotides line up with TRBD2. V was clipped by 3 bases and J by 0 bases; unmatched bases: 2. CDR1 is SGDLS and CDR2 is YYNGEE in the germline V gene. The CDR3 is 14 residues long. The CDR3 spells CASSERGYSYEQYF. In nucleotides, the CDR3 is TGTGCCAGCAGCGAGCGGGGGTACTCCTACGAGCAGTACTTC.

V usage is TRBV18 and J usage is TRBJ1-1; 9 bases are a match to TRBD1. Trimming removed 3 bases from V and 5 bases from J; junction bases left unmatched: 7. Per germline, CDR1 KGHSH and CDR2 LQKENI. This CDR3 region has 15 residues. The CDR3 sequence: CASSPQDRGGTEAFF. The CDR3 DNA reads TGTGCCAGCTCACCCCAAGACAGGGGGGGGACTGAAGCTTTCTTT.

This rearrangement joins TRBV6-5 to TRBJ2-7, with D tentatively TRBD1 (6 bases). This CDR3 comprises 14 residues. V lost 10 bases and J 0 bases, leaving 16 bases between the germline ends. Germline V lookup: CDR1 MNHEY, CDR2 SVGAGI. CDR3 nucleotide sequence: TGTGCCACCTTCGGACAGCCGAGCTCCTACGAGCAGTACTTC. Its translation: CATFGQPSSYEQYF.

As regards this clone: The sample contains more than one DNA sequence encoding this CDR3. This sequence joins TRBV6-5 and TRBJ1-1; perhaps TRBD1 as D (5 bases). Per germline, CDR1 MNHEY and CDR2 SVGAGI. V dropped 2 bases and J dropped 4 bases, with 8 bases sitting between them. The CDR3 consists of 13 residues. The CDR3 bases are TGTGCCAGCAGTTACGGGGGAGGCACTGAAGCTTTCTTT. It encodes CASSYGGGTEAFF.

This chain links TRBV13 with TRBJ2-3; TRBD1 aligns across 9 bases. V shed 5 bases, J shed 4 bases, and the junction held 4 bases outside the gene matches. CDR3 length: 14 amino acids. Germline-derived CDR1 and CDR2 are PRHDT and FYEKMQ (reference sequence). The CDR3 region is CASSPRTGADTQYF. CDR3 nucleotide sequence: TGTGCCAGCAGCCCGAGGACAGGGGCAGATACGCAGTATTTT.

This sequence joins TRBV3-1 (or the pseudogene TRBV3-2) and TRBJ2-4, with D perhaps matching TRBD2 (5 bases). This CDR3 spans 16 amino acids. Trimming cost V 4 bases and J 5 bases, with 18 bases left between them. From germline, CDR1 is LGHDT and CDR2 YNNKEL (reference sequence). CDR3 amino acids: CASSLGLEDFQNIQYF. In DNA, the CDR3 is TGTGCCAGCAGCCTCGGGCTGGAGGATTTCCAAAACATTCAGTACTTC.

CDR3: CASTFEVPRTGELFF. As DNA, the CDR3 is TGCGCCAGCACGTTCGAAGTCCCGCGGACCGGGGAGCTGTTTTTT. V and J are TRBV4-1 and TRBJ2-2; D ambiguous. This CDR3 has 15 residues. V was shortened by 7 bases and J by 5 bases, with 17 bases between the two germline ends. Germline V gene sequence: CDR1 MGHRA, CDR2 YSYEKL.

The chain has TRBV30 and TRBJ2-1; 11 nucleotides match TRBD1. The germline CDR1 and CDR2 sequences are GTSNPN and SVGIG (reference sequence). The V gene end was trimmed by 0 bases and the J gene end by 7 bases; junction bases not matched to a gene: 5. The CDR3 consists of 15 residues. The CDR3 protein is CAWSVGTGGWNEQFF. The CDR3 bases are TGTGCCTGGAGTGTAGGGACAGGGGGTTGGAATGAGCAGTTCTTC.

The chain couples TRBV9 to TRBJ2-3; 9 bases agree with TRBD1. The CDR3 runs 19 residues. The germline V gene has CDR1 SGDLS and CDR2 YYNGEE. Losses at the gene ends were 4 bases for V and 0 bases for J; bases not matched to a gene: 15. The CDR3 loop is CASSSPQDRGGSSTDTQYF. The CDR3 DNA follows: TGTGCCAGCAGCTCACCACAGGACAGGGGTGGGTCTAGCACAGATACGCAGTATTTT.

The V gene is TRBV5-5, the J gene TRBJ1-5, with D uncertain. This CDR3 has 15 amino acids. Deletions cut 0 bases from V and 0 bases from J, with 7 bases between. The germline gives CDR1 SGHKS, CDR2 YYEKEE (reference sequence). The CDR3 nucleotides are TGTGCCAGCAGCTTGGCAGGCCTTAGCAATCAGCCCCAGCATTTT. Translated: CASSLAGLSNQPQHF. Full variable domain (remainder filled in from reference TRBV5-5 and TRBJ1-5): DAGVTQSPTHLIKTRGQQVTLRCSPISGHKSVSWYQQVLGQGPQFIFQYYEKEERGRGNFPDRFSARQFPNYSSELNVNALLLGDSALYLCASSLAGLSNQPQHFGDGTRLSIL.

The chain has TRBV11-2 and TRBJ2-5, with D unresolved. With 0 bases removed from V and 5 bases from J, the gap between germline ends came to 4 bases. CDR3 size: 12 residues. Germline V gives CDR1 SGHAT, CDR2 FQNNGV. The DNA of the CDR3 is TGTGCCAGCAGCTTAGACAGGGAGACCCAGTACTTC. Encoded protein: CASSLDRETQYF.

The chain has TRBV7-9 and TRBJ1-2; D ambiguous. CDR1 is SEHNR, CDR2 FQNEAQ, per germline (reference sequence). The length of the CDR3 is 12 residues. Trimming stripped 2 bases from V and 5 bases from J, with 6 bases between. CDR3 residues: CASSLQLYGYTF. The CDR3 DNA reads TGTGCCAGCAGCTTACAGTTGTATGGCTACACCTTC.

The chain is built from TRBV5-1 and TRBJ2-3; 10 positions match TRBD2. This CDR3 has 14 residues. Germline values: CDR1 SGHRS, CDR2 YFSETQ. V trimming: 4 bases; J trimming: 4 bases; junction bases outside the gene matches: 3. The CDR3 coding sequence is TGCGCCAGCAGCCTAGCGGGAGATTCAGATACGCAGTATTTT. Translated: CASSLAGDSDTQYF.